This T cell receptor (beta chain) stems from a study of blood T cell repertoires in COVID-19. V was pared by 5 bases and J by 1 base, with 17 bases between. The CDR3 is made up of 16 amino acids. Per the germline V gene, CDR1 is SGHNT and CDR2 is YENEEA. Original methodology: Reference gene primer amplification gave nucleated cell count estimates. Method: immunoSEQ multiplex PCR; TCRdb's copy keeps in-frame clones and lacks some. V and J calls and clone size are copied from that table; D and trimming were computed from the DNA. This sample yields 200,000 to 250,000 clones, of which 84% are seen a single time; 4% belongs to the top ten.

What was sequenced was peripheral blood. The clonotype comes from a man aged 50 to 60 with acute or convalescent COVID-19. The genes are TRBV11-3 and TRBJ1-1; TRBD1 is a possible D gene (5 bases). CDR3 loop: CASSASFWQGNTEAFF. CDR3 nucleotides: TGTGCCAGCAGCGCCTCCTTTTGGCAGGGGAACACTGAAGCTTTCTTT.